This T cell receptor beta chain stems from a study of shared clonotypes between healthy human individuals (dated by TCRdb to the early 2020s). About the investigation overall: A few men and a couple of women, aged 18 to 49 years, made up the cohort. For each donor, CD4 naive and CD4 memory were each run on three plates, CD8 naive on two plates, and CD8 memory on one plate. Blood TCR repertoires of roughly five healthy adults were deeply sequenced to estimate repertoire size and the extent of clonotype sharing between individuals. To increase sequencing depth and limit assay-specific biases, TCR repertoire library preparation and sequencing were carried out by different laboratories using diverse techniques. Each donor's leukapheresis produced roughly between roughly 0.85 and 9.5 billion PBMCs. Overall results and qualifications from the work: Rarefaction of sorted-subset datasets indicated incomplete sequencing despite the large sequencing depth. Naive subsets generally had larger estimated clonotype richness than memory subsets did. The genetic and exposure-history diversity represented was limited by the small number of donors. Pairwise subsampling indicated that sequencing depth was expected to affect the degree of clonotype sharing among donors. Clonotypes shared by all four sorted-subset donors showed higher generation probabilities than non-shared clonotypes. Sharing across a few donors was observed for about 5% of naive CD4, over 3% of naive CD8, 2% to 2.5% of memory CD4, and about 0.4% of memory CD8 clonotypes. Only blood was sampled, and tissue TCR repertoires likely differ from those in blood.

Including cysteine and phenylalanine, the CDR3 has 13 amino acids. The kept DNA is CDR3 alone, 39 bases in frame from the first base. CDR1 LNHDA and CDR2 SQIVND are derived from the germline V gene (reference sequence). The junction shows trimming of 4 bases on V and 0 bases on J, plus 7 bases between the germline ends. Donors were healthy HIV-negative adults with no recently reported acute infections or vaccinations. All donors were Caucasian adults living in Nashville, Tennessee, USA. Magnetic negative selection was used to enrich CD4+ T cells, after which naive cells were positively selected on CD45RA and the negative fraction became the memory subset. After blood collection by leukapheresis, PBMCs were isolated using Ficoll-Histopaque density gradient centrifugation and then cryopreserved in the vapor phase of liquid nitrogen. Analytical flow cytometry was used to check the purity and quantity of each magnetically sorted T cell population. Genomic DNA was isolated from every sorted fraction and measured by UV absorbance on a Nanodrop 2000c.

With respect to this clone: What this receptor recognizes is not known. No much larger clone is present one base from it, and per-base qualities are unavailable.

Using the deep immunoSEQ assay, multiplex PCR amplified TCR CDR3 regions from genomic DNA. Extracted genomic DNA from each cell subset was distributed evenly across all wells of several immunoSEQ 96-well plates, and each plate was treated as a replicate. For sorted subsets, each replicate PCR was loaded with approximately 0.2 ug genomic DNA, equivalent to about 30,000 T cell genomes. Purified libraries were quantified with a Qubit 3.0 fluorometer, sized on a Bioanalyzer 2100, and re-quantified with the KAPA Library Quantification kit. A separate single-read 150-cycle Illumina NextSeq 550 flow cell was used to sequence each immunoSEQ 96-well plate. The published analysis was carried out like this. The immunoSEQ output contained only junctional sequences without quality scores, so filtering could not match that applied to full-length reads. Sequences were annotated with PyIR, a Python wrapper for IgBLAST v1.9, and V/J genes and CDR3 were assigned using IMGT germline references. Reads with weak V/J assignments (E-value above 1e-6), missing CDR3, stop codons, out-of-frame junctions, or ambiguous translated residues were removed. V3J clonotypes were defined by identical inferred V gene, J gene, and CDR3 amino acid sequence. The percentage overlap between two repertoires was calculated by dividing the number of shared unique clonotypes by the size of the smaller repertoire. Repertoire richness was assessed with RTK rarefaction, the Chao1 estimator, and Recon v2.1 estimates of unobserved clonotypes. OLGA was used to compute generation probabilities for all TCRbeta clonotypes that the gDNA method yielded from a few donors. As stored in TCRdb, this immuneACCESS dataset retains in-frame rearrangements with V and J assigned. A fraction of the clones does not appear; measured against another copy, unresolved V genes explain less than half of the discrepancy, and the remainder lacks a known reason. Clone size and the V and J calls come from that table; the DNA yielded D and trimming. This sample has approximately 2.4 million clones in its table, and 90% to 96% of those were observed once. Together, the top ten hold around 0.13% of the sample.

The chain was built from TRBV19 and TRBJ2-7, with TRBD1 tentatively as D gene (6 bases match). Sequenced material: naive CD4+ T cells sorted from blood. The cell subset or site label of this sample denotes: CD45RA+ positively selected. The source is a man between 18 and 35 years old in good health. CDR3 region: CASSKDSSYEQYF. The nucleotide sequence is given as TGTGCCAGTAGTAAGGACAGCTCCTACGAGCAGTACTTC.